The clone carrying this T cell receptor (beta chain) was detected only a few times. The antigen is not known. The sample originates from a study of cytomegalovirus exposure and HLA in healthy donors. Study outcomes and limitations: A few CMV-associated chains were confirmed in vitro to be specific for CMV antigens.

V was clipped by 5 bases and J by 4 bases, with 11 bases between them. This CDR3 spans 12 amino acids. From germline, CDR1 is GTSNPN and CDR2 SVGIG (reference sequence). The PCR used 60 Vbeta and 13 Jbeta primers. TCRdb keeps only in-frame clones here, not all; method: immunoSEQ multiplex PCR. This sample yields around 38,000 clones, of which approximately 66% are seen a single time; about 17% belongs to the top ten. This chain joins TRBV30 and TRBJ2-5; possible D gene TRBD1, 5 bases. The source is a man over 45 in good health and CMV-seropositive. The specimen sequenced was PBMCs. This CDR3 is CAWGAVGETQYF. For the CDR3, the DNA is TGTGCCTGGGGGGCGGTGGGAGAGACCCAGTACTTC.